The 30 T cell receptor beta chains below were found in one sample sequenced in a study of regulatory T cells in long-lasting Graves disease. Library construction for TCR beta used iRepertoire HTBI primers and Arm-PCR of CDR3 regions. Each CDR3 protein gets one entry after TCRdb re-called the multiplex PCR reads with MiXCR. The table has approximately 350,000 distinct CDR3 sequences, 20% to 25% seen once. Time point here: persistent/refractory GD, antithyroid drugs over 5 years with positive TRAb. The TCR library was made from RNA extracted from PBMCs. Specimen: peripheral blood mononuclear cells (PBMCs), collected when the disease was refractory, from a patient treated with antithyroid drugs. These receptors were collected from a woman between 40 and 55 years old with Graves disease.

This chain joins TRBV20-1 and TRBJ2-7; D unresolved. Germline CDR1 is DFQATT and CDR2 is SNEGSKA (reference sequence). V lost 0 bases and J lost 6, with 9 bases in between. The CDR3 covers 12 residues. The CDR3 DNA reads TGCAGTGCTAGAGATCTCAAAAGCGAGCAGTACTTC. Translating it yields CSARDLKSEQYF.

This clonotype showed up just a few times. The chain combines TRBV2 with TRBJ2-3; tentative D call: TRBD1 (5 bases). This CDR3 region has 14 residues. Germline V gives CDR1 SNHLY, CDR2 FYNNEI. V lost 5 bases and J lost 4, with 13 bases in between. CDR3 sequence reads: CASSPGMNADTQYF. The CDR3, as DNA: TGTGCCAGCAGTCCAGGGATGAATGCAGATACGCAGTATTTT.

In its sample, this clonotype was seen many times. The chain has TRBV28 and TRBJ1-3; D gene unclear. Trimming pared 6 bases from V and 0 bases from J, leaving 9 bases between. This CDR3 has 14 residues. The germline V gene has CDR1 MDHEN and CDR2 SYDVKM. The CDR3 loop is CASSVHGSGNTIYF. CDR3 sequence (DNA): TGTGCCAGCAGCGTACACGGCTCTGGAAACACCATATATTTT. The full variable domain, its missing parts supplied by reference TRBV28 and TRBJ1-3, is DVKVTQSSRYLVKRTGEKVFLECVQDMDHENMFWYRQDPGLGLRLIYFSYDVKMKEKGDIPEGYSVSREKKERFSLILESASTNQTSMYLCASSVHGSGNTIYFGEGSWLTVV.

The rearrangement uses TRBV4-2 and TRBJ2-2, with a possible D match to TRBD2 (6 bases). The CDR3 length is 15 residues. Germline V gives CDR1 LGHNA, CDR2 YNFKEQ. V was cut by 0 bases and J by 4 bases, with 9 bases left in between. CDR3 in DNA: TGTGCCAGCAGCCAAGATGGACTAACCACCGGGGAGCTGTTTTTT. Translation gives CASSQDGLTTGELFF.

This clonotype was counted between two and nine times. V usage is TRBV20-1 and J usage is TRBJ1-3; D is perhaps TRBD1 (6 bases). V was shortened by 7 bases and J by 1 base, with 11 bases between the two germline ends. Germline loops: CDR1 DFQATT, CDR2 SNEGSKA (reference sequence). The CDR3 totals 13 residues. In DNA, the CDR3 is TGCAGTGTACAGGGTCCTTCTGGAAACACCATATATTTT. This encodes CSVQGPSGNTIYF.

The V call is TRBV2, the J call TRBJ2-1, with 7 bases fitting TRBD2. Unmatched junction bases numbered 12, after V lost 5 bases and J lost 14 bases. This CDR3 spans 13 amino acids. CDR1 is SNHLY, CDR2 FYNNEI, per germline. The CDR3 nucleotides read TGTGCCAGCAGTAAGGTCGAGCGGGATTTCGAGTTCTTC. Translating gives CASSKVERDFEFF.

The table lists this clonotype with many counts. The chain links TRBV20-1 to TRBJ2-5; D gene unclear. Trimming removed 4 bases from V and 7 bases from J, with 13 bases in between. From germline, CDR1 is DFQATT and CDR2 SNEGSKA (reference sequence). The CDR3 consists of 12 residues. In DNA, the CDR3 is TGCAGTGCTACCACCTCGTATGGGACCCAGTACTTC. Translated, it gives CSATTSYGTQYF.

V gene TRBV6-1 combines with J gene TRBJ2-1; no clear D gene. This CDR3 is 15 amino acids long. Germline V CDR1 and CDR2: MNHNS, SASEGT. V dropped 0 bases and J dropped 0 bases, with 6 bases sitting between them. Here the CDR3 reads CASSEADGSYNEQFF. The CDR3 nucleotides are TGTGCCAGCAGTGAAGCGGACGGCTCCTACAATGAGCAGTTCTTC.

This clonotype has at least ten counts. The chain is built from TRBV29-1 and TRBJ2-2, with a weak D call TRBD1 (5 bases). V lost 6 bases and J 0 bases, leaving 11 bases between the germline ends. The CDR3 length is 14 residues. Germline V CDR1 and CDR2: SQVTM, ANQGSEA. For the CDR3, the DNA is TGCAGCGTCATGACAGCGACGAACACCGGGGAGCTGTTTTTT. This sequence encodes CSVMTATNTGELFF.

J is TRBJ2-5 and V is TRBV7-2, with TRBD2 matching over 8 bases. The CDR3 loop spans 16 amino acids. V gave up 5 bases and J gave up 4 bases; unmatched junction bases: 12. CDR1 is SGHTA and CDR2 is FQGNSA in the germline V gene. CDR3 residues: CASSISGTGRRETQYF. The CDR3 region has the DNA TGTGCCAGCAGCATTAGCGGGACTGGGAGGAGAGAGACCCAGTACTTC.

The chain carries TRBV7-9 and TRBJ2-1, with 8 bases lining up with TRBD2. V was clipped by 6 bases and J by 6 bases; unmatched bases: 13. Germline lookup yields CDR1 SEHNR and CDR2 FQNEAQ (reference sequence). This CDR3 has 16 amino acids. In DNA form, the CDR3 reads TGTGCCAGCAGTCTGCTCGGAGCGGGAGTTTTCAATGAGCAGTTCTTC. It specifies CASSLLGAGVFNEQFF.

The chain recombines TRBV10-3 with TRBJ2-7, with 7 bases aligning to TRBD1. V lost 6 bases to trimming and J lost 4 bases; unmatched junction nucleotides: 15. The CDR3 runs 16 residues. Looked up from germline, CDR1 is ENHRY and CDR2 is SYGVKD. The CDR3, as DNA: TGTGCCATCAGATTCAATGGGGCAGGGGGAAGGTACGAGCAGTACTTC. Translating gives CAIRFNGAGGRYEQYF.

This clonotype was counted a few times. The chain employs TRBV19 and TRBJ1-1; TRBD1 matches at 7 bases. Trimming took 7 bases from V and 0 from J; bases not matched to a gene: 2. Germline values: CDR1 LNHDA, CDR2 SQIVND (reference sequence). This CDR3 region has 13 residues. The CDR3 sequence: CASKRGLNTEAFF. CDR3 coding DNA: TGTGCCAGTAAGAGGGGGCTGAACACTGAAGCTTTCTTT.

This clonotype was seen ten or more times. The chain links TRBV28 to TRBJ1-4, with TRBD1 matching 12 bases. Trimming removed 2 bases from V and 7 bases from J; junction bases left unmatched: 2. Germline V gene data show CDR1 as MDHEN and CDR2 as SYDVKM. This CDR3 comprises 15 residues. This CDR3 reads CASSLGTGGVEKLFF. The CDR3 DNA is TGTGCCAGCAGTTTAGGGACAGGGGGCGTTGAAAAACTGTTTTTT.

V is TRBV29-1 and J is TRBJ2-5; possibly TRBD1 for D (7 bases). Trimming pared 8 bases from V and 5 bases from J, leaving 18 bases between. Germline loops: CDR1 SQVTM, CDR2 ANQGSEA. The CDR3 consists of 13 residues. CDR3 coding DNA: TGCAGCTCACAGACAGGGAGCGGGGAGACCCAGTACTTC. As protein: CSSQTGSGETQYF.

CDR3 nucleotides: TGCAGCGTTGAAGCACCAAGAATGAACACTGAAGCTTTCTTT. The encoded protein is CSVEAPRMNTEAFF. The chain couples TRBV29-1 to TRBJ1-1; D call uncertain. This CDR3 has 14 residues. V lost 1 base and J 0 bases, leaving 9 bases between the germline ends. CDR1 SQVTM and CDR2 ANQGSEA come from the germline V gene.

This clonotype turned up a few times. The V and J genes are TRBV11-2 and TRBJ2-3, with 8 bases identical to TRBD2. The CDR3 totals 16 residues. Looked up from germline, CDR1 is SGHAT and CDR2 is FQNNGV. The ends lost 5 bases at V and 2 bases at J; junction bases unmatched: 9. This CDR3 reads CASSHQERGNTDTQYF. The DNA of the CDR3 is TGTGCCAGCAGCCACCAGGAGCGGGGGAACACAGATACGCAGTATTTT. The whole variable domain, filled in from reference TRBV11-2 and TRBJ2-3, reads EAGVAQSPRYKIIEKRQSVAFWCNPISGHATLYWYQQILGQGPKLLIQFQNNGVVDDSQLPKDRFSAERLKGVDSTLKIQPAKLEDSAVYLCASSHQERGNTDTQYFGPGTRLTVL.

The rearrangement joins TRBV20-1 to TRBJ2-3; D remains unclear. Per germline, CDR1 DFQATT and CDR2 SNEGSKA (reference sequence). CDR3 length equals 14 residues. Trimming took off 6 bases at V and 5 bases at J, with 18 bases between the two ends. As DNA, the CDR3 is TGCAGTGCAAGGACGCTGGGGTCGGGAGATACGCAGTATTTT. This sequence encodes CSARTLGSGDTQYF.

The J gene is TRBJ1-5, the V gene TRBV28; possible D gene TRBD1, 6 bases. CDR3 size: 15 residues. V shed 2 bases and J shed 7 bases, with 15 bases lying between them. The V gene's germline CDR1 is MDHEN and CDR2 SYDVKM. The CDR3 protein is CASSLGGAAGQPQHF. DNA for the CDR3: TGTGCCAGCAGTTTAGGGGGGGCGGCGGGGCAGCCCCAGCATTTT.

This clonotype has at least ten counts. The V and J genes are TRBV6-2 or TRBV6-3 and TRBJ2-7; D unclear. There are 15 residues in the CDR3. Germline V gives CDR1 MNHEY, CDR2 SVGEGT. The ends were cut back, 0 bases at V and 0 bases at J, with 9 bases in the middle. CDR3 bases: TGTGCCAGCAGTTACTCCCTTAGTCCCTCCTACGAGCAGTACTTC. Translation: CASSYSLSPSYEQYF.

J is TRBJ1-5 and V is TRBV19, with 7 nucleotides matching TRBD1. J was trimmed by 4 bases and V by 1 base; bases with no gene match: 4. The germline gives CDR1 LNHDA, CDR2 SQIVND (reference sequence). This CDR3 contains 15 residues. The CDR3 spells CASSIGTGRNQPQHF. CDR3 nucleotides: TGTGCCAGTAGTATAGGGACAGGACGGAATCAGCCCCAGCATTTT.

In its sample, this clonotype was seen many times. The chain has TRBV24-1 and TRBJ1-5; D ambiguous. The CDR3 contains 15 residues. Trimming cost V 5 bases and J 2 bases, with 12 bases left between them. Germline V gene data show CDR1 as KGHDR and CDR2 as SFDVKD. The DNA of the CDR3 is TGTGCCACCAGTGTCGCGGGCTTAGGCAATCAGCCCCAGCATTTT. Translating it yields CATSVAGLGNQPQHF.

The rearrangement links TRBV28 to TRBJ2-7; D uncertain. The CDR3 length is 12 residues. The V gene lost 8 bases and the J gene lost 2 bases, with 10 bases spanning the gap. The germline CDR1 and CDR2 sequences are MDHEN and SYDVKM. The CDR3 here is CASSLQPYEQYF. The CDR3 nucleotides are TGTGCCAGCTCTCTGCAGCCCTACGAGCAGTACTTC.

This clonotype was counted ten times or more. At one boundary the junction diverges from the germline segment, which might be a read error. The CDR3 reads CASSYISYEQDF. The DNA for the CDR3 is TGTGCCAGCAGTTACATCTCCTACGAGCAGGACTTC. This sequence joins TRBV6-5 and TRBJ2-7; no clear D. Germline CDR1 and CDR2: MNHEY and SVGAGI. The CDR3 is made up of 12 amino acids.

To note about this clonotype: Since a much larger clone is just one base distant, this may be a read error. The V call is TRBV6-1, the J call TRBJ2-6; D may be TRBD1 or TRBD2 (5 bases each). Germline V gives CDR1 MNHNS, CDR2 SASEGT. The CDR3 is made up of 14 amino acids. For the CDR3, the DNA is TGTGCCTGCACTAGGAGAGATGGGGCCAACGTCCCGACTTTC. Its protein is CACTRRDGANVPTF.

The chain employs TRBV11-1 and TRBJ2-1; D perhaps matches TRBD2 (6 bases). Germline V CDR1 and CDR2: SGHAT, FQDESV (reference sequence). Trimming stripped 1 base from V and 7 bases from J, with 14 bases between. The CDR3 length is 15 residues. The CDR3 spells CASSLVIGGRNEQFF. The CDR3 DNA reads TGTGCCAGCAGCTTAGTGATAGGAGGGAGGAATGAGCAGTTCTTC.

This clonotype was counted at least ten times. The CDR3 bases are TGTGCCAGCAGTGCCTATGGTGATACTGAAGCTTTCTTT. Encoded protein: CASSAYGDTEAFF. The chain is built from TRBV28 and TRBJ1-1; no firm D call. Germline CDR1 is MDHEN and CDR2 is SYDVKM. The CDR3 runs to 13 residues. The germline V and J ends were trimmed by 5 bases and 5 bases, with 12 bases remaining between them.

This clonotype was seen many times. V usage is TRBV6-1 and J usage is TRBJ2-7; 15 bases map to TRBD2. Germline loops: CDR1 MNHNS, CDR2 SASEGT. The CDR3 totals 16 residues. V was pared by 7 bases and J by 2 bases, with 6 bases of the junction left unmatched. CDR3 protein: CASTFGLAGGPYEQYF. The CDR3 region has the DNA TGTGCCAGCACCTTCGGACTAGCGGGAGGGCCCTACGAGCAGTACTTC.

This clonotype appeared many times. V usage is TRBV7-2 and J usage is TRBJ2-4; 7 bases are shared with TRBD2. Germline V gene lookup returns CDR1 SGHTA and CDR2 FQGNSA. Unmatched junction bases numbered 3, after V lost 2 bases and J lost 2 bases. The CDR3 is 15 amino acids. The chain's CDR3 is CASSLTGGPKNIQYF. In DNA form, the CDR3 reads TGTGCCAGCAGCTTAACGGGAGGTCCCAAAAACATTCAGTACTTC.

This clonotype has a count of ten or more. The V call is TRBV12-3 or TRBV12-4, the J call TRBJ2-5; the D gene is possibly TRBD1 (6 bases). This CDR3 is 15 amino acids long. Trimming took 5 bases from V and 7 from J, leaving 20 bases between them. This CDR3 is CASSPQTGTSGTQYF. DNA for the CDR3: TGTGCCAGCAGTCCCCAGACAGGAACCTCGGGGACCCAGTACTTC.